Below, 22 T cell receptor beta chains from the same sample are listed, as sequenced in a study of blood T cell repertoires in COVID-19. The method was immunoSEQ multiplex PCR; TCRdb's version includes in-frame clones alone and lacks a portion of them. The sample contains over 200,000 clones, roughly 88% of which appear only once. Material: peripheral blood. The receptors derive from a man aged 35 to 55 who had recovered from COVID-19.

Only one count was recorded for this clone. The rearrangement joins TRBV19 to TRBJ2-7; D remains unclear. The CDR3 runs to 12 residues. Trimming removed 8 bases from V and 4 bases from J, with 12 bases in between. Per the germline V gene, CDR1 is LNHDA and CDR2 is SQIVND (reference sequence). CDR3 coding DNA: TGTGCCAGTTCCCCCTCAGGTTACGAGCAGTACTTC. This translates into CASSPSGYEQYF. Filled out from reference TRBV19 and TRBJ2-7, the complete variable domain reads DGGITQSPKYLFRKEGQNVTLSCEQNLNHDAMYWYRQDPGQGLRLIYYSQIVNDFQKGDIAEGYSVSREKKESFPLTVTSAQKNPTAFYLCASSPSGYEQYFGPGTRLTVT.

The chain is built from TRBV4-3 and TRBJ2-3; the match to TRBD2 covers 8 bases. The CDR3 sequence is 17 residues long. V shed 0 bases, J shed 7 bases, and the junction held 12 bases outside the gene matches. Germline CDR1 reads LGHNA; CDR2 reads YSLEER. In DNA form, the CDR3 reads TGCGCCAGCAGCCAAGACGTGACTAGCGTAGCCCTAAATACGCAGTATTTT. Translating it yields CASSQDVTSVALNTQYF.

The chain has TRBV6-6 and TRBJ2-7; D possibly corresponds to TRBD1 (6 bases). Germline V lookup: CDR1 MNHNY, CDR2 SVGAGI (reference sequence). V was cut by 4 bases and J by 2 bases, with 12 bases left in between. This CDR3 region has 14 residues. CDR3 in DNA: TGTGCCAGCAGTTCTTCCAGGGGCGCCTACGAGCAGTACTTC. Translating gives CASSSSRGAYEQYF.

The chain employs TRBV5-1 and TRBJ1-2; D not certain. The V and J ends lost 4 bases and 4 bases respectively, with 17 bases between them. Germline V CDR1 and CDR2: SGHRS, YFSETQ. The CDR3 is 15 residues long. CDR3 sequence (DNA): TGCGCCAGCAGCCCAGAGGGTCTCCTAAGCTATGGCTACACCTTC. Encoded protein: CASSPEGLLSYGYTF.

This chain links TRBV4-3 with TRBJ2-5; TRBD2 aligns across 11 bases. The V segment lost 0 bases and the J segment 0 bases; nucleotides outside the gene matches: 12. CDR1 and CDR2 from the germline V gene are LGHNA and YSLEER. The CDR3 extends over 20 amino acids. The CDR3 bases are TGCGCCAGCAGCCAAGATCCCCCCCGAGGGACTAGCGGAAACCAAGAGACCCAGTACTTC. Amino acid sequence: CASSQDPPRGTSGNQETQYF.

This clone was detected only once. The rearrangement links TRBV5-3 to TRBJ1-5, with unresolved D. TRBV5-3 is an open reading frame, and its role is uncertain. The length of the CDR3 is 15 residues. The V end lost 6 bases, the J end lost 4 bases, and 17 bases lay between the germline ends. Here the CDR3 reads CARTRSRAGNQPQHF. DNA for the CDR3: TGTGCCAGAACAAGGTCGAGGGCGGGAAATCAGCCCCAGCATTTT.

In this sample, this clone turned up once. CDR3 in amino acids: CASSLGGRTGGSYEQYF. Written as DNA, the CDR3 is TGTGCCAGCAGCTTGGGGGGAAGAACAGGGGGCTCCTACGAGCAGTACTTC. V is TRBV5-4 and J is TRBJ2-7, with 8 bases fitting TRBD1. Germline CDR1 and CDR2: SGHNT and YYREEE (reference sequence). With V trimmed by 0 bases and J by 0 bases, 8 bases remained unmatched. CDR3 length: 17 residues. Full variable domain (remainder filled in from reference TRBV5-4 and TRBJ2-7): ETGVTQSPTHLIKTRGQQVTLRCSSQSGHNTVSWYQQALGQGPQFIFQYYREEENGRGNFPPRFSGLQFPNYSSELNVNALELDDSALYLCASSLGGRTGGSYEQYFGPGTRLTVT.

The chain has TRBV25-1 and TRBJ2-2, with D tentatively TRBD2 (7 bases). The CDR3 sequence is 15 residues long. V lost 2 bases and J 3 bases, leaving 10 bases between the germline ends. Germline V lookup: CDR1 MGHDK, CDR2 SYGVNS. CDR3 nucleotides: TGTGCCAGCAGTGAAGTAGGGGGGGACACCGGGGAGCTGTTTTTT. Amino acids: CASSEVGGDTGELFF.

The chain combines TRBV20-1 with TRBJ2-5; TRBD2 might be the D (5 bases). Germline V gene sequence: CDR1 DFQATT, CDR2 SNEGSKA (reference sequence). The CDR3 is made up of 15 amino acids. V gave up 3 bases and J gave up 2 bases, with 16 bases separating them. The DNA for the CDR3 is TGCAGTGCTAGTGGAGAGAGGGCGCGGCAAGAGACCCAGTACTTC. This gives the protein CSASGERARQETQYF.

The chain links TRBV12-5 to TRBJ2-6; D is possibly TRBD2 (6 bases). This CDR3 has 21 amino acids. Germline V gene lookup returns CDR1 LGHNT and CDR2 FRNRAP. The V gene lost 1 base and the J gene lost 4 bases, with 26 bases spanning the gap. CDR3 DNA: TGTGCTAGTGGTTTGGCCCCGGAGGGGACCCAAACCCCGTGGGGGGCCAACGTCCTGACTTTC. This encodes CASGLAPEGTQTPWGANVLTF.

The count of this clone is one. This chain connects TRBV5-4 to TRBJ2-7, with TRBD2 matching 7 bases. Germline V CDR1 and CDR2: SGHNT, YYREEE (reference sequence). The CDR3 spans 15 residues. With V trimmed by 4 bases and J by 2 bases, 9 bases remained unmatched. The CDR3 loop reads CASSPGGTTTYEQYF. CDR3 DNA: TGTGCCAGCAGCCCCGGCGGGACTACCACCTACGAGCAGTACTTC.

V usage is TRBV3-1 (or the pseudogene TRBV3-2) and J usage is TRBJ2-1; D is uncertain. CDR1 is LGHDT, CDR2 YNNKEL, per germline (reference sequence). The CDR3 spans 17 residues. Trimming cost V 1 base and J 0 bases, with 13 bases left between them. The CDR3 loop reads CASSQGLRPSSYNEQFF. The CDR3 coding sequence is TGTGCCAGCAGCCAAGGGTTGCGGCCCAGCTCCTACAATGAGCAGTTCTTC.

This rearrangement joins TRBV12-3 or TRBV12-4 to TRBJ1-1; D call uncertain. V gave up 0 bases and J gave up 6 bases, with 8 bases separating them. The CDR3 spans 13 residues. As DNA, the CDR3 is TGTGCCAGCAGTTTAGCCCCCCGGGCTGAAGCTTTCTTT. The encoded protein is CASSLAPRAEAFF.

The chain combines TRBV7-2 with TRBJ1-2; D is possibly TRBD1 (6 bases). CDR3 length equals 15 residues. The V gene's germline CDR1 is SGHTA and CDR2 FQGNSA. The V end lost 0 bases, the J end lost 4 bases, and 12 bases lay between the germline ends. CDR3 amino acids: CASSLAATGSYGYTF. DNA for the CDR3: TGTGCCAGCAGCTTAGCGGCAACAGGGTCCTATGGCTACACCTTC.

This clone was counted a few times. The gene calls are TRBV18 and TRBJ2-2; TRBD1 matches at 8 bases. With 0 bases clipped from V and 6 bases from J, the junction kept 6 bases outside the gene matches. The CDR3 covers 16 residues. Germline lookup yields CDR1 KGHSH and CDR2 LQKENI. The CDR3 DNA sequence: TGTGCCAGCTCACCACCGCTCCCAGGGGGCTCCGGGGAGCTGTTTTTT. Protein product: CASSPPLPGGSGELFF.

The chain recombines TRBV10-3 with TRBJ1-1; 9 nucleotides align to TRBD1. CDR1 and CDR2 (germline): ENHRY, SYGVKD. The length of the CDR3 is 17 residues. Germline trimming cut 7 bases from V and 0 bases from J; bases unmatched to any gene: 12. The CDR3 nucleotides are TGTGCCATCAAAACGGGACAGGGCTTTACCATGAACACTGAAGCTTTCTTT. Protein: CAIKTGQGFTMNTEAFF.

This clone showed up just a few times. The chain is built from TRBV2 and TRBJ2-3; 7 bases agree with TRBD2. CDR1 is SNHLY, CDR2 FYNNEI, per germline. Losses at the gene ends were 6 bases for V and 6 bases for J; bases not matched to a gene: 15. The CDR3 is 16 amino acids. The CDR3 region is CASSLLGLGGMDTQYF. The CDR3 bases are TGTGCCAGCAGCTTACTTGGACTGGGGGGGATGGATACGCAGTATTTT.

The chain links TRBV5-4 to TRBJ2-7, with 13 bases identical to TRBD2. Trimming removed 4 bases from V and 4 bases from J; junction bases left unmatched: 8. Germline values: CDR1 SGHNT, CDR2 YYREEE (reference sequence). The CDR3 covers 16 residues. CDR3 in DNA: TGTGCCAGCAGCCCATCCCGGACTAGCGGGGGTTACGAGCAGTACTTC. Protein: CASSPSRTSGGYEQYF.

The chain joins TRBV3-1 (or the pseudogene TRBV3-2) to TRBJ1-1; D is uncertain. Trimming cost V 4 bases and J 3 bases, with 9 bases left between them. This CDR3 has 13 residues. CDR1 and CDR2 (germline): LGHDT, YNNKEL (reference sequence). CDR3 region: CASSLDGDTEAFF. The DNA of the CDR3 is TGTGCCAGCAGCCTAGACGGGGACACTGAAGCTTTCTTT.

The V call is TRBV5-1, the J call TRBJ1-1, with TRBD1 identical over 9 bases. The J segment lost 7 bases and the V segment lost 3 bases, leaving 10 bases of the junction unmatched. The CDR3 sequence is 15 residues long. CDR1 SGHRS and CDR2 YFSETQ come from the germline V gene. The CDR3 loop reads CASSSTTGGRFEAFF. The CDR3 bases are TGCGCCAGCAGCTCCACGACAGGGGGTCGATTTGAAGCTTTCTTT.

This chain uses TRBV7-2 with TRBJ2-7; a possible D gene is TRBD1 (6 bases). The ends were cut back, 5 bases at V and 1 base at J, with 15 bases in the middle. The CDR3 is made up of 15 amino acids. The germline V gene encodes CDR1 SGHTA and CDR2 FQGNSA. The CDR3 reads CASSPGQTISYEQYF. CDR3 nucleotide sequence: TGTGCCAGCAGCCCTGGACAGACCATTTCCTACGAGCAGTACTTC. The full variable domain, in which reference TRBV7-2 and TRBJ2-7 provide the parts outside the CDR3, is GAGVSQSPSNKVTEKGKDVELRCDPISGHTALYWYRQSLGQGLEFLIYFQGNSAPDKSGLPSDRFSAERTGGSVSTLTIQRTQQEDSAVYLCASSPGQTISYEQYFGPGTRLTVT.

V gene TRBV4-3 combines with J gene TRBJ2-1, with D perhaps matching TRBD2 (6 bases). Germline CDR1 reads LGHNA; CDR2 reads YSLEER. There are 16 residues in the CDR3. Deletions cut 0 bases from V and 6 bases from J, with 15 bases between. CDR3 DNA sequence: TGCGCCAGCAGCCAAGATTTGCGGGGTTTCGCCAATGAGCAGTTCTTC. Translation: CASSQDLRGFANEQFF.